This is a list of T cell receptor beta chains from one sample in a study of T-cell memory formation after mild COVID-19. TCRdb independently ran MiXCR on the 5' RACE reads; one entry per CDR3 protein. The sample lists 250,000 to 300,000 distinct CDR3 sequences; 16% were seen once. Source material: PBMCs or a T cell subset sorted from them (not recorded which). The receptors here all came from a man between 18 and 29 years old who had mild COVID-19 (a few samples of this study predate the infection). Cell type and time point are not known. Each CDR3 is given with its conserved first and last residue. Each record gives: clone size, CDR3 length, J gene, V gene, D gene, CDR3 protein, CDR3 DNA. D genes are given only for firm matches. Clone size is stated in some rows and not others, as once, few, many or a class when expanded.

. | 15 | TRBJ2-2 | TRBV27 | TRBD2 | CASSPSGGAFGELFF | TGTGCCAGCAGCCCTAGCGGGGGGGCCTTCGGGGAGCTGTTTTTT
. | 16 | TRBJ2-5 | TRBV7-2 | TRBD2 | CASSLVSGGPQETQYF | TGTGCCAGCAGCTTAGTTAGCGGGGGGCCCCAAGAGACCCAGTACTTC
few | 13 | TRBJ2-7 | TRBV29-1 | . | CSVVVLLGAEQYF | TGCAGCGTTGTTGTATTGTTAGGGGCCGAGCAGTACTTC
many | 14 | TRBJ2-5 | TRBV4-1 | . | CASSLPQSGETQYF | TGCGCCAGCAGCCTACCACAATCTGGAGAGACCCAGTACTTC
. | 15 | TRBJ1-6 | TRBV5-1 | TRBD1 | CASSYSGTGNSPLHF | TGCGCCAGCAGCTACTCAGGGACAGGGAATTCACCCCTCCACTTT
. | 17 | TRBJ1-4 | TRBV4-1 | . | CASSQDPPRTISEKLFF | TGCGCCAGCAGCCAAGATCCCCCCCGGACCATCAGTGAAAAACTGTTTTTT
many | 12 | TRBJ2-3 | TRBV20-1 | TRBD2 | CSAPAGDHTQYF | TGCAGTGCGCCGGCGGGGGACCATACGCAGTATTTT
. | 16 | TRBJ1-1 | TRBV5-1 | TRBD1 | CASSLARTGANTEAFF | TGCGCCAGCAGCTTGGCTAGAACAGGGGCGAACACTGAAGCTTTCTTT
. | 13 | TRBJ1-4 | TRBV7-2 | . | CASSLVEGEKLFF | TGTGCCAGCAGCTTAGTGGAGGGTGAAAAACTGTTTTTT
. | 15 | TRBJ2-3 | TRBV18 | . | CASSPPDSSTDTQYF | TGTGCCAGCTCACCACCCGACAGCAGCACAGATACGCAGTATTTT
few | 14 | TRBJ2-7 | TRBV12-3/TRBV12-4 | TRBD1 | CASRSGTGPYEQYF | TGTGCCAGCAGGTCCGGGACAGGTCCCTACGAGCAGTACTTC
many | 11 | TRBJ1-2 | TRBV5-4 | . | CASSATGYYTF | TGTGCCAGCAGCGCCACAGGGTACTACACCTTC
few | 17 | TRBJ1-1 | TRBV12-3/TRBV12-4 | TRBD1 | CASSANPGQGAGGEAFF | TGTGCCAGCAGCGCCAATCCGGGACAGGGGGCCGGGGGTGAAGCTTTCTTT
. | 15 | TRBJ1-1 | TRBV5-1 | . | CASSSLDGPYTEAFF | TGCGCCAGCAGCTCCCTCGATGGACCGTACACTGAAGCTTTCTTT
many | 13 | TRBJ1-1 | TRBV6-6 | . | CASSYVPDTEAFF | TGTGCCAGCAGTTATGTGCCTGACACTGAAGCTTTCTTT
few | 16 | TRBJ1-5 | TRBV5-1 | TRBD1 | CASSLQGLNSNQPQHF | TGCGCCAGCAGCTTACAGGGGTTAAATAGCAATCAGCCCCAGCATTTT
. | 12 | TRBJ1-1 | TRBV7-2 | . | CDRGRVNTEAFF | TGTGATAGAGGGCGGGTGAACACTGAAGCTTTCTTT
. | 16 | TRBJ1-6 | TRBV7-9 | . | CASSRALGVGDSPLHF | TGTGCCAGCAGCCGAGCACTCGGGGTAGGAGATTCACCCCTCCACTTT
. | 16 | TRBJ2-2 | TRBV20-1 | . | CSARPRLWPNAGELFF | TGCAGTGCTAGACCCAGGCTTTGGCCTAACGCCGGGGAGCTGTTTTTT
. | 16 | TRBJ2-1 | TRBV14 | . | CASSHGSQGPYNEQFF | TGTGCCAGCAGCCATGGGTCCCAAGGGCCCTACAATGAGCAGTTCTTC
. | 13 | TRBJ2-5 | TRBV29-1 | TRBD1 | CSVVGGLGETQYF | TGCAGCGTTGTAGGGGGCCTTGGTGAGACCCAGTACTTC
. | 14 | TRBJ2-5 | TRBV5-1 | TRBD1 | CASSFGQGKETQYF | TGCGCCAGCAGCTTCGGACAGGGTAAAGAGACCCAGTACTTC
few | 13 | TRBJ2-3 | TRBV29-1 | . | CSDARRTTDTQYF | TGCAGCGACGCCAGACGGACCACAGATACGCAGTATTTT
few | 16 | TRBJ2-1 | TRBV4-2 | TRBD2 | CASSQDGVAGYNEQFF | TGTGCCAGCAGCCAAGATGGGGTAGCGGGGTACAATGAGCAGTTCTTC
. | 14 | TRBJ1-1 | TRBV7-2 | . | CASSFSGGDTEAFF | TGTGCCAGCAGCTTTAGCGGCGGGGACACTGAAGCTTTCTTT
. | 13 | TRBJ1-4 | TRBV7-2 | . | CASSLAIWEKLFF | TGTGCCAGCAGCTTAGCCATTTGGGAAAAACTGTTTTTT
few | 14 | TRBJ1-1 | TRBV6-2/TRBV6-3 | TRBD1 | CASTYQGAPTEAFF | TGTGCCAGCACGTATCAGGGGGCTCCAACTGAAGCTTTCTTT
. | 15 | TRBJ2-1 | TRBV4-3 | TRBD1 | CASSPPGQLYNEQFF | TGCGCCAGCAGCCCACCGGGACAGCTGTACAATGAGCAGTTCTTC
few | 14 | TRBJ2-7 | TRBV6-2/TRBV6-3 | TRBD1 | CASSSIGTVHEQYF | TGTGCCAGCAGTTCTATCGGGACAGTCCACGAGCAGTACTTC
. | 13 | TRBJ1-1 | TRBV12-3/TRBV12-4 | . | CASSALGNTEAFF | TGTGCCAGCAGTGCCCTGGGGAACACTGAAGCTTTCTTT
. | 15 | TRBJ2-7 | TRBV4-3 | TRBD1 | CASSQVPGQHYEQYF | TGCGCCAGCAGCCAAGTCCCGGGACAGCACTACGAGCAGTACTTC
few | 15 | TRBJ2-7 | TRBV12-3/TRBV12-4 | . | CASSARTPSYYEQYF | TGTGCCAGCAGTGCGCGGACTCCATCTTACTACGAGCAGTACTTC
few | 15 | TRBJ1-1 | TRBV2 | . | CASSEGGNGNTEAFF | TGTGCCAGCAGTGAGGGGGGAAATGGGAACACTGAAGCTTTCTTT
. | 17 | TRBJ1-3 | TRBV6-5 | . | CASSYSSSMVSGNTIYF | TGTGCCAGCAGTTACTCGTCCTCGATGGTCTCTGGAAACACCATATATTTT
few | 15 | TRBJ1-6 | TRBV5-6 | . | CASSWGTPYNSPLHF | TGTGCCAGCAGCTGGGGAACCCCCTATAATTCACCCCTCCACTTT
. | 14 | TRBJ1-3 | TRBV12-3/TRBV12-4 | . | CASRNGSWGNTIYF | TGTGCCAGCCGGAACGGGTCATGGGGAAACACCATATATTTT
many | 14 | TRBJ2-1 | TRBV7-2 | . | CASSLHRERNEQFF | TGTGCCAGCAGCTTACATCGGGAGAGGAATGAGCAGTTCTTC
few | 16 | TRBJ1-2 | TRBV7-3 | TRBD1 | CASSPTPGQGASGYTF | TGTGCCAGCAGCCCCACTCCCGGACAGGGGGCGAGTGGCTACACCTTC
few | 15 | TRBJ2-7 | TRBV20-1 | . | CSARRATGLTYEQYF | TGCAGTGCTAGACGGGCGACAGGTCTGACCTACGAGCAGTACTTC
. | 15 | TRBJ1-1 | TRBV9 | . | CASSVGIQPNTEAFF | TGTGCCAGCAGCGTAGGAATACAGCCGAACACTGAAGCTTTCTTT
. | 14 | TRBJ2-5 | TRBV10-3 | . | CAISDPSPLETQYF | TGTGCCATCAGTGACCCCTCACCGCTAGAGACCCAGTACTTC
. | 13 | TRBJ2-1 | TRBV5-6 | . | CASPEGRHNEQFF | TGTGCCAGCCCCGAGGGACGGCACAATGAGCAGTTCTTC
. | 14 | TRBJ2-3 | TRBV28 | TRBD1 | CASRGQASTDTQYF | TGTGCCAGCAGAGGACAGGCGAGCACAGATACGCAGTATTTT
many | 16 | TRBJ1-3 | TRBV5-1 | TRBD1 | CASSLGQGVIGNTIYF | TGCGCCAGCAGCTTGGGACAGGGAGTAATTGGAAACACCATATATTTT
. | 15 | TRBJ1-2 | TRBV28 | TRBD1 | CASRGQGGVIYGYTF | TGTGCCAGCAGGGGACAGGGGGGTGTGATCTATGGCTACACCTTC
few | 14 | TRBJ2-4 | TRBV4-3 | TRBD2 | CASSQTSGKNIQYF | TGCGCCAGCAGCCAGACTAGCGGCAAAAACATTCAGTACTTC
few | 16 | TRBJ2-3 | TRBV10-3 | TRBD1 | CAISERTGTATDTQYF | TGTGCCATCAGTGAGCGGACCGGGACAGCCACAGATACGCAGTATTTT
. | 11 | TRBJ1-1 | TRBV7-2 | . | CASSFRARAFF | TGTGCCAGCAGCTTCCGAGCAAGGGCTTTCTTT